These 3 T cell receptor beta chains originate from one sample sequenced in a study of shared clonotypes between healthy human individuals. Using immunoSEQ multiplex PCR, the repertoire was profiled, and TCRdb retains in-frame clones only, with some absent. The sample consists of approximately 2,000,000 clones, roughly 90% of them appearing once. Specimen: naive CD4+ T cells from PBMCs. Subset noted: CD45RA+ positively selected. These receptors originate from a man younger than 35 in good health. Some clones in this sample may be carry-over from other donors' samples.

The CDR3 region is CASSQDRSSRTSGYNEQFF. Here the CDR3 DNA reads TGTGCCAGCAGCCAAGATAGGAGTTCGAGGACTAGCGGCTACAATGAGCAGTTCTTC. The rearrangement links TRBV4-2 to TRBJ2-1, with 10 bases fitting TRBD2. This CDR3 is 19 amino acids long. The J segment lost 3 bases and the V segment lost 0 bases, leaving 11 bases of the junction unmatched. The V gene's germline CDR1 is LGHNA and CDR2 YNFKEQ.

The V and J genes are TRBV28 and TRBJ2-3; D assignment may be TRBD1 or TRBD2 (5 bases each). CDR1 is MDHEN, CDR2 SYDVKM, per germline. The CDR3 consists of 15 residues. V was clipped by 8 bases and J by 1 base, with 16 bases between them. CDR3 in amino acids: CASRRGDPRTDTQYF. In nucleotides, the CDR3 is TGTGCCAGCCGCCGAGGGGATCCCCGCACAGATACGCAGTATTTT.

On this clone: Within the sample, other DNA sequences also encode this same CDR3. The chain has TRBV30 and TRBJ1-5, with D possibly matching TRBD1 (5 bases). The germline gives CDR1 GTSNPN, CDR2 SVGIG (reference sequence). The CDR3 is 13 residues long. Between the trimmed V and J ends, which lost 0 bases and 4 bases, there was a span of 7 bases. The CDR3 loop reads CAWSVKGNQPQHF. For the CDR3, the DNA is TGTGCCTGGAGTGTCAAGGGGAATCAGCCCCAGCATTTT.